One sample yielded the 21 T cell receptor beta chains listed below, sequenced in a study of shared T cell receptors in the human thymus. TCRdb's copy holds only in-frame clones and misses some; the assay was immunoSEQ multiplex PCR. The profile shows 720,000 or so clones, approximately 85% of them singletons. This sample also appeared in a second study, on human thymus T cells.

The sequenced sample was thymocytes. The receptors come from a girl less than two years old with a congenital heart defect.

The chain recombines TRBV12-5 with TRBJ1-5; no definite D call. The germline V and J ends were trimmed by 1 base and 1 base, with 11 bases remaining between them. CDR1 LGHNT and CDR2 FRNRAP come from the germline V gene. This CDR3 is built from 16 residues. The CDR3 here is CASGLGSRASNQPQHF. The CDR3 DNA reads TGTGCTAGTGGTTTGGGAAGCCGAGCCAGCAATCAGCCCCAGCATTTT.

This chain links TRBV18 with TRBJ1-6; a weak D match, TRBD1 (5 bases). The CDR3 totals 17 residues. Germline lookup yields CDR1 KGHSH and CDR2 LQKENI. Trimming left V 3 bases short and J 7 bases short, with 19 bases between. The CDR3 region has the DNA TGTGCCAGCTCACCGGTGCGACAGAGGACCAAAAATTCACCCCTCCACTTT. Amino acid sequence: CASSPVRQRTKNSPLHF.

The CDR3 loop is CATSRDTQRTDTEAFF. For the CDR3, the DNA is TGTGCCACCAGCAGAGATACACAGAGAACGGACACTGAAGCTTTCTTT. The gene calls are TRBV15 and TRBJ1-1; D unresolved. Trimming cost V 0 bases and J 3 bases, with 14 bases left between them. Germline CDR1 and CDR2: LNHNV and YYDKDF (reference sequence). The CDR3 extends over 16 amino acids.

There are a few counts of this clone. The chain recombines TRBV5-5 with TRBJ2-7; possible D gene TRBD1, 6 bases. The V gene lost 2 bases and the J gene lost 1 base, with 7 bases spanning the gap. The germline gives CDR1 SGHKS, CDR2 YYEKEE (reference sequence). There are 13 residues in the CDR3. The CDR3 spells CASSFTGSYEQYF. The CDR3, as DNA: TGTGCCAGCAGCTTTACAGGGTCCTACGAGCAGTACTTC.

CDR3 in DNA: TGTGCCAGCAGTTACTCGACAGGTGGGGATGAGCCCCAGCATTTT. Its translation: CASSYSTGGDEPQHF. The chain links TRBV6-5 to TRBJ1-5; possibly TRBD1 for D (6 bases). The V gene lost 0 bases and the J gene lost 8 bases, with 14 bases spanning the gap. The V gene's germline CDR1 is MNHEY and CDR2 SVGAGI. This CDR3 comprises 15 residues.

This chain connects TRBV27 to TRBJ1-5; D remains unclear. Deletions cut 3 bases from V and 8 bases from J, with 11 bases between. The germline CDR1 and CDR2 sequences are MNHEY and SMNVEV (reference sequence). The CDR3 spans 13 residues. The CDR3 is CASSFLSGEPQHF. The CDR3 nucleotides read TGTGCCAGCAGTTTCCTCTCCGGGGAGCCCCAGCATTTT.

J is TRBJ2-2 and V is TRBV2, with 8 nucleotides matching TRBD2. This CDR3 has 16 amino acids. The ends lost 3 bases at V and 6 bases at J; junction bases unmatched: 9. Germline V gene data show CDR1 as SNHLY and CDR2 as FYNNEI. The CDR3: CASSEWWRGVPGELFF. CDR3 nucleotides: TGTGCCAGCAGTGAGTGGTGGCGGGGGGTTCCCGGGGAGCTGTTTTTT.

This clone turned up a few times. This chain joins TRBV5-6 and TRBJ2-7; 7 nucleotides match TRBD1. V dropped 1 base and J dropped 4; count of bases not matched to a gene: 14. CDR1 is SGHDT and CDR2 is YYEEEE in the germline V gene. This CDR3 has 17 residues. The CDR3 reads CASSLKATGLQGYEQYF. Written as DNA, the CDR3 is TGTGCCAGCAGCTTGAAAGCCACCGGATTACAGGGGTACGAGCAGTACTTC.

The chain couples TRBV11-3 to TRBJ2-3; D is perhaps TRBD2 (5 bases). The germline V gene encodes CDR1 SGHNT and CDR2 YENEEA. V lost 6 bases and J lost 2, with 21 bases in between. This CDR3 has 17 amino acids. In DNA, the CDR3 is TGTGCCAGCAGTCCCGGGTCGGGGTCGAAAGTCACAGATACGCAGTATTTT. This sequence encodes CASSPGSGSKVTDTQYF.

The chain carries TRBV21-1 and TRBJ2-7; the D call of TRBD2 is as the table states it, not checked on the DNA. TRBV21-1 is reported as a pseudogene. This CDR3 contains 13 residues. CDR3 coding DNA: TGTGCCAGCAGCAAGGAGGGGCCCTACGAGCAGTACTTC. Translating gives CASSKEGPYEQYF.

V usage is TRBV2 and J usage is TRBJ2-1; weak D call: TRBD1 (6 bases). The V end lost 5 bases, the J end lost 1 base, and 15 bases lay between the germline ends. Germline V CDR1 and CDR2: SNHLY, FYNNEI. CDR3 length equals 16 residues. The CDR3 nucleotides are TGTGCCAGCAGTCTACAGGGCCCGGGGTCCTACAATGAGCAGTTCTTC. Translating gives CASSLQGPGSYNEQFF.

This clone has just one count. The gene calls are TRBV29-1 and TRBJ1-2; 7 nucleotides match TRBD1. The V and J ends lost 3 bases and 8 bases, in that order; junction bases with no gene match: 18. Germline CDR1 and CDR2: SQVTM and ANQGSEA. The CDR3 length is 16 residues. The CDR3 loop is CSVDKVRQGEYGGYTF. CDR3 DNA: TGCAGCGTTGATAAAGTTAGGCAGGGGGAGTATGGAGGCTACACCTTC.

CDR3 residues: CAISRDRNYNEQFF. In nucleotides, the CDR3 is TGTGCCATATCACGGGACAGGAATTACAATGAGCAGTTCTTC. The chain employs TRBV10-3 and TRBJ2-1; TRBD1 agrees at 8 bases. Trimming cost V 9 bases and J 4 bases; bases outside gene matches: 8. This CDR3 contains 14 residues. Per the germline V gene, CDR1 is ENHRY and CDR2 is SYGVKD.

There are a few counts of this clone. The V call is TRBV9, the J call TRBJ1-1, with D perhaps TRBD1 (5 bases). V was pared by 3 bases and J by 2 bases, with 8 bases between. The CDR3 is made up of 13 amino acids. CDR1 and CDR2 (germline): SGDLS, YYNGEE. As DNA, the CDR3 is TGTGCCAGCAGCGAGGGGAAAAACACTGAAGCTTTCTTT. Its protein product is CASSEGKNTEAFF.

V gene TRBV5-1 combines with J gene TRBJ1-2; possible D gene TRBD1, 6 bases. Germline V gene sequence: CDR1 SGHRS, CDR2 YFSETQ. The CDR3 sequence is 14 residues long. V was shortened by 3 bases and J by 6 bases, with 15 bases between the two germline ends. The CDR3 protein is CASSYTIRGHGYTF. The DNA for the CDR3 is TGCGCCAGCAGCTATACCATCAGGGGACATGGCTACACCTTC.

The chain has TRBV5-4 and TRBJ2-7, with 10 bases identical to TRBD1. The CDR3 is 15 residues long. Germline V gives CDR1 SGHNT, CDR2 YYREEE (reference sequence). Germline trimming cut 4 bases from V and 0 bases from J; bases unmatched to any gene: 4. Here the CDR3 reads CASSRTGGSSYEQYF. CDR3 sequence (DNA): TGTGCCAGCAGCCGGACAGGGGGGAGCTCCTACGAGCAGTACTTC.

The chain uses TRBV6-1 and TRBJ2-7, with a weak D call TRBD1 (5 bases). The germline gives CDR1 MNHNS, CDR2 SASEGT. The CDR3 extends over 14 amino acids. Trimming cost V 4 bases and J 3 bases, with 13 bases left between them. The CDR3 DNA is TGTGCCAGCAGTGGGACAACCTCGGTCTACGAGCAGTACTTC. Protein product: CASSGTTSVYEQYF.

The genes are TRBV29-1 and TRBJ1-2, with a possible D match to TRBD1 (5 bases). CDR3 length: 15 amino acids. V was clipped by 3 bases and J by 5 bases, with 19 bases between them. Germline V lookup: CDR1 SQVTM, CDR2 ANQGSEA. The CDR3 sequence: CSVDGGDGGKYGYTF. The DNA of the CDR3 is TGCAGCGTTGACGGTGGGGACGGCGGGAAGTATGGCTACACCTTC.

The rearrangement joins TRBV2 to TRBJ1-1; weak D call: TRBD1 (6 bases). Germline-derived CDR1 and CDR2 are SNHLY and FYNNEI. The length of the CDR3 is 17 residues. V was clipped by 5 bases and J by 3 bases, with 22 bases between them. The CDR3 here is CASSPTGLDQWDTEAFF. The CDR3 region has the DNA TGTGCCAGCAGTCCAACAGGGCTGGACCAGTGGGACACTGAAGCTTTCTTT.

The chain combines TRBV9 with TRBJ2-1, with D maybe TRBD2 (6 bases). The CDR3 extends over 15 amino acids. Trimming removed 2 bases at V and 1 base at J, with 10 bases between. Germline V gene sequence: CDR1 SGDLS, CDR2 YYNGEE. The CDR3: CASSVRDSSYNEQFF. CDR3 nucleotide sequence: TGTGCCAGCAGCGTCCGGGACTCGTCCTACAATGAGCAGTTCTTC.

This sequence joins TRBV11-2 and TRBJ1-2; 8 bases map to TRBD1. Germline loops: CDR1 SGHAT, CDR2 FQNNGV. The ends lost 3 bases at V and 4 bases at J; junction bases unmatched: 7. The CDR3 totals 15 residues. The CDR3 sequence is CASSFGQGPFYGYTF. CDR3 sequence (DNA): TGTGCCAGCAGCTTCGGACAGGGTCCCTTCTATGGCTACACCTTC.